Presented here are 9 T cell receptor beta chains from one specimen sequenced in a study of blood T cell repertoires in COVID-19. Repertoires were generated with immunoSEQ multiplex PCR, while TCRdb's copy carries only in-frame clones and drops some. Of over 150,000 clones listed, about 87% are singletons. Sequencing was performed on peripheral blood. The receptor set was obtained from a woman aged 60-75 years who had recovered from COVID-19.

This clone was counted once. V is TRBV11-2 and J is TRBJ1-3; D possibly corresponds to TRBD1 (5 bases). V was pared by 0 bases and J by 4 bases, with 13 bases between. This CDR3 contains 16 residues. Germline CDR1 is SGHAT and CDR2 is FQNNGV. The DNA of the CDR3 is TGTGCCAGCAGCTTAGATCTGGGCAGGGCCGGAAACACCATATATTTT. Translated: CASSLDLGRAGNTIYF. The full variable domain, rest sourced from reference TRBV11-2 and TRBJ1-3, is EAGVAQSPRYKIIEKRQSVAFWCNPISGHATLYWYQQILGQGPKLLIQFQNNGVVDDSQLPKDRFSAERLKGVDSTLKIQPAKLEDSAVYLCASSLDLGRAGNTIYFGEGSWLTVV.

The chain combines TRBV27 with TRBJ1-2; 7 bases fit TRBD1. The CDR3 consists of 13 residues. Germline assignment: CDR1 MNHEY and CDR2 SMNVEV (reference sequence). V gave up 3 bases and J gave up 7 bases; unmatched junction bases: 5. The CDR3, as DNA: TGTGCCAGCAGTTTCACAGGGGTAGCTGGCTACACCTTC. Its translation: CASSFTGVAGYTF.

This chain uses TRBV4-1 with TRBJ1-4, with TRBD1 matching 12 bases. From germline, CDR1 is MGHRA and CDR2 YSYEKL. The CDR3 totals 16 residues. The V segment lost 3 bases and the J segment 3 bases; nucleotides outside the gene matches: 2. CDR3 loop: CASSQGQGASNEKLFF. The CDR3 DNA is TGCGCCAGCAGCCAGGGACAGGGGGCTTCTAATGAAAAACTGTTTTTT.

This clone was seen a single time. V and J are TRBV7-9 and TRBJ2-1, with 8 bases that match TRBD2. Per the germline V gene, CDR1 is SEHNR and CDR2 is FQNEAQ (reference sequence). CDR3 length equals 16 residues. V dropped 5 bases and J dropped 3; count of bases not matched to a gene: 9. In DNA, the CDR3 is TGTGCCAGCAGCCCTATTGGACTAGCCGGCTACAATGAGCAGTTCTTC. This sequence encodes CASSPIGLAGYNEQFF.

The chain links TRBV4-2 to TRBJ2-3; D is perhaps TRBD2 (5 bases). Germline loops: CDR1 LGHNA, CDR2 YNFKEQ. With 0 bases removed from V and 0 bases from J, the gap between germline ends came to 13 bases. The CDR3 spans 17 residues. The CDR3 here is CASSQEGGSSSTDTQYF. The CDR3 bases are TGTGCCAGCAGCCAAGAAGGAGGCTCCTCTAGCACAGATACGCAGTATTTT.

The chain couples TRBV5-1 to TRBJ2-3, with TRBD2 matching 15 bases. The ends lost 2 bases at V and 2 bases at J; junction bases unmatched: 6. CDR3 size: 18 residues. The germline gives CDR1 SGHRS, CDR2 YFSETQ. The CDR3 spells CASSLGTSGGLYTDTQYF. In DNA form, the CDR3 reads TGCGCCAGCAGCTTAGGGACTAGCGGGGGGCTCTACACAGATACGCAGTATTTT.

This rearrangement joins TRBV19 to TRBJ2-4; 8 nucleotides match TRBD1. Germline CDR1 reads LNHDA; CDR2 reads SQIVND (reference sequence). Germline trimming cut 3 bases from V and 0 bases from J; bases unmatched to any gene: 4. This CDR3 has 16 residues. CDR3 nucleotide sequence: TGTGCCAGTAGTATTCCCGGACAGGGAGCCAAAAACATTCAGTACTTC. Its translation is CASSIPGQGAKNIQYF.

The chain recombines TRBV5-1 with TRBJ1-4; D unresolved. The germline CDR1 and CDR2 sequences are SGHRS and YFSETQ. Between the trimmed V and J ends, which lost 0 bases and 0 bases, there was a span of 6 bases. The CDR3 has 15 amino acids. The CDR3 DNA follows: TGCGCCAGCAGCTTGGACCCAGCAACTAATGAAAAACTGTTTTTT. Amino acid sequence: CASSLDPATNEKLFF. Supplemented by reference TRBV5-1 and TRBJ1-4, the full variable domain reads KAGVTQTPRYLIKTRGQQVTLSCSPISGHRSVSWYQQTPGQGLQFLFEYFSETQRNKGNFPGRFSGRQFSNSRSEMNVSTLELGDSALYLCASSLDPATNEKLFFGSGTQLSVL.

The rearrangement joins TRBV30 to TRBJ1-4; tentatively, D is TRBD1 (5 bases). Trimming pared 4 bases from V and 8 bases from J, leaving 14 bases between. The CDR3 is 13 residues long. From germline, CDR1 is GTSNPN and CDR2 SVGIG (reference sequence). CDR3 amino acids: CAWTRGGREKLFF. The CDR3 bases are TGTGCCTGGACTAGGGGTGGCCGAGAAAAACTGTTTTTT.